This TCR beta chain emerged from a study of CD4 T cells in relation to SARS-CoV-2 and coronaviruses. For the study at large: PBMCs were cultured with antigen for over nine days before TCR beta sequencing. Controls used an HIV-1 Nef peptide pool or no peptide.

Before the COVID-19 pandemic, during about 2010-2018, CD4+ T cells were taken from unexposed donors. The cells were cultured for less than twelve days before CD4+ T cells were isolated. As cell numbers allowed, unexposed-donor CD4+ T cells faced SARS-CoV-2 S/N and four cold-coronavirus spikes. The table came from immunoSEQ multiplex PCR; TCRdb's copy has only in-frame clones and leaves some out. The table has 26,000 or so clones, around three quarters seen once. This clone was seen just once. Antigen: not known. Germline V lookup: CDR1 SGHVS, CDR2 FQNEAQ. V lost 3 bases and J lost 4, with 12 bases in between. The length of the CDR3 is 14 residues.

The sequence was collected from a human donor in good health. The material sequenced was CD4+ T cells from PBMCs, cultured in vitro. The chain has TRBV7-8 and TRBJ1-2; a weak D match, TRBD1 (6 bases). The CDR3 sequence is CASSLGTSTYGYTF. Here the CDR3 DNA reads TGTGCCAGCAGCTTGGGGACAAGCACCTATGGCTACACCTTC.